This T cell receptor beta chain was identified during a study of technical replicates of blood from a few donors. Germline assignment: CDR1 MGHRA and CDR2 YSYEKL. The CDR3 totals 18 residues. Unmatched junction bases numbered 8, after V lost 1 base and J lost 0 bases. Generated by immunoSEQ multiplex PCR, the TCRdb table keeps only in-frame clones and is missing some. Among about 70,000 clones, roughly 96% were seen once, and the ten largest hold approximately 0.2%. The gene calls are TRBV4-1 and TRBJ2-3; 9 bases map to TRBD2. The receptor was isolated from a human donor in good health. Sequenced sample: T cells isolated from PBMCs. Here the CDR3 reads CASSQALAGSTSTDTQYF. The DNA for the CDR3 is TGCGCCAGCAGCCAAGCCCTAGCGGGGTCAACTAGCACAGATACGCAGTATTTT.